This T cell receptor (beta chain) came from a study of T cells in women clearing cervical HPV infection (dated by TCRdb to between 2017 and 2018). Regarding the complete study: Cases were approximately 25 women with histologically confirmed HPV16-related CIN3 or worse, including a couple of invasive cancers. For cases, a median interval of roughly 150 days, with an interquartile range of roughly 85 to 220 days, was observed between lesion detection and blood sampling. Controls were more than 20 women whose single incident HPV16 infection cleared within 12 months without precancer or cancer developing. Median age was approximately 36 years in cases versus roughly 40 in controls, and baseline characteristics did not differ significantly. Since only a few of the women had HLA typing available, the possibility that HLA type was acting as a confounder could not be ruled out. Cases and controls were matched on age within five years and on year of sample collection. The parent cohort enrolled 10,000 or so women aged 18 or older in Guanacaste, Costa Rica, during about 1992 to 1994 and followed them for approximately seven years. This exploratory proof-of-principle case-control study, nested within the Guanacaste HPV Natural History Study in Costa Rica, compared TCR repertoires among women with different cervical HPV16 outcomes. Five blinded duplicates per group were added as quality controls, so that about 60 samples were obtained: roughly 50 participants and some 10 replicates. Blood from cases was collected at the visit at which the lesion was first identified, whereas blood from controls was collected once infection was no longer detected.

Notes on this clone: The specificity of this receptor is unknown. The DNA ends 3 residues before the CDR3 does, and the rest of the CDR3 is filled in from the germline J gene.

Every participant had a single incident cervical HPV16 infection, and women with prevalent HPV16 infections were excluded. Cervical HPV DNA was detected by MY09/MY11 PCR and genotyped by dot-blot hybridization. Around 16 mL of heparinized blood were centrifuged, and the buffy coat was aliquoted, frozen at -30°C, then stored at -80°C. QIAGEN kits were used to extract genomic DNA from buffy coat specimens. General findings and caveats noted by the study authors: Random forest classifiers combining richness and V gene abundances distinguished cases from controls with an estimated AUC of 0.8 to 0.9. TCR repertoire richness was significantly higher in CIN3+ cases than in controls across sequencing depths, while evenness did not differ. Because the number of T cells per sample was unknown, the richness differences could reflect varying T-cell content rather than repertoire biology. Cases had lower TRBV6-7 relative abundance than controls (approximately 0.11% versus 0.16%; Bonferroni P = 0.0008). Whether associations preceded infection or resulted from infection could not be shown with the cross-sectional design, and effector/memory subsets and HPV-specific T cells were not isolated.

CDR1 and CDR2 are read off the germline V gene as SGHTA and FQGNSA. From V the trimming removes 4 bases and from J it removes 4 bases, while the gene matches leave 2 bases of the junction unaccounted for. From the cysteine up to the phenylalanine, the CDR3 has a length of 15 residues. The CDR3 was read in part: 36 bases, with the frame set at base 1. Using the immunoSEQ assay, multiplex PCR amplified TCR beta CDR3 regions from an average of approximately 1,200 ng of genomic DNA per sample. Primer bias was corrected in the assay by using a complete synthetic TCR repertoire to establish an amplification baseline. Amplicons were sequenced on the Illumina platform. In the paper's pipeline: Sequences were error-corrected by clustering with frequency ratios and a modified nearest-neighbor algorithm and were then analyzed in the immunoSEQ Analyzer with IMGT gene definitions. TCR richness and evenness were averaged over 20 rarefaction repeats at each rarefaction depth, excluding samples with fewer sequences than the depth. Wilcoxon rank sum tests with FDR correction were used to compare relative abundances of V, D and J genes between the groups. For the blinded duplicates, the intraclass correlation was approximately 96% for TCR richness and averaged about 81% across 70 or so gene segments. TCRdb limited this immuneACCESS table to in-frame rearrangements with V and J called. A share of clones is missing; checked studies link under half to unresolved V genes, and the rest is unexplained. Clone size and V and J calls were adopted from that table, with D and trimming inferred from the DNA. The table for this sample records around 23,000 clones. The top ten constitute approximately 25% of the sample.

Sequencing input: blood buffy coat. The chain is made from TRBV7-2 and TRBJ2-3, with 13 bases matching TRBD2. The receptor was derived from a woman between 18 and 70 years old with a cervical HPV16 infection that either progressed to CIN3+ or cleared (not recorded which). The CDR3 sequence is CASSSTSGGADTQYF. CDR3 DNA (partial): TGTGCCAGCAGCTCCACTAGCGGGGGGGCAGATACG.